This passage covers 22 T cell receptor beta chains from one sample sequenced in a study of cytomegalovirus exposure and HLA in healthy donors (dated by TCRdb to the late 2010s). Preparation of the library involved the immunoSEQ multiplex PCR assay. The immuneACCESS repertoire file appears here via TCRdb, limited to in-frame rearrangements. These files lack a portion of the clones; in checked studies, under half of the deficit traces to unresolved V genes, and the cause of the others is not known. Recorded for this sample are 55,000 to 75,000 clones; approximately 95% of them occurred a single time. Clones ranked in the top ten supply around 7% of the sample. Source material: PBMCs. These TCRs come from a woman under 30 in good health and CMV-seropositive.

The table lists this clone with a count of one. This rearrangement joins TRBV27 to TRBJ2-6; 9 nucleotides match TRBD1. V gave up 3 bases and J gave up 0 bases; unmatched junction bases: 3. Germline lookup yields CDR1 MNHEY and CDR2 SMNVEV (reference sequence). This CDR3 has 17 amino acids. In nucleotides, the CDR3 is TGTGCCAGCAGTTTCGGGACAGGGTACTCTGGGGCCAACGTCCTGACTTTC. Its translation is CASSFGTGYSGANVLTF.

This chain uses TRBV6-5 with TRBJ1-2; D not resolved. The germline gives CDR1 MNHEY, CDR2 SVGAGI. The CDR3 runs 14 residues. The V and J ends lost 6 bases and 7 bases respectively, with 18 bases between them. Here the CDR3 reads CASSPRRDGGGYTF. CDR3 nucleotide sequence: TGTGCCAGCAGCCCCCGGAGGGATGGTGGTGGCTACACCTTC.

CDR3 protein: CASSRDRANTEAFF. The CDR3 bases are TGTGCCAGCAGCCGCGACAGGGCGAACACTGAAGCTTTCTTT. This chain links TRBV7-9 with TRBJ1-1, with 7 bases lining up with TRBD1. Germline CDR1 reads SEHNR; CDR2 reads FQNEAQ (reference sequence). The CDR3 is 14 residues long. With V trimmed by 5 bases and J by 1 base, 4 bases remained unmatched.

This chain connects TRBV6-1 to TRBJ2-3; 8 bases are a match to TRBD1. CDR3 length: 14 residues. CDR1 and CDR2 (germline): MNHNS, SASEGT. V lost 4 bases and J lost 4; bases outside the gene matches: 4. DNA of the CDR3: TGTGCCAGCAGTGGGCAGACAGGGGCAGATACGCAGTATTTT. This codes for CASSGQTGADTQYF.

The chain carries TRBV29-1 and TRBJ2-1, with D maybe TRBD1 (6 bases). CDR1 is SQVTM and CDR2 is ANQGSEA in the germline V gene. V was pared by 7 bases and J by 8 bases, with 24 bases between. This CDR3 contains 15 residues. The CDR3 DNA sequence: TGCAGCGAGCGAACCTACAGGGTAGGTGAGGATGAGCAGTTCTTC. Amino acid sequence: CSERTYRVGEDEQFF.

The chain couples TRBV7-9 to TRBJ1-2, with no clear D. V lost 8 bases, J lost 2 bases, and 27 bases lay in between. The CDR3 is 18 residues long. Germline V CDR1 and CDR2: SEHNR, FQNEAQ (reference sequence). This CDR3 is CASGRFAVKAGRNYGYTF. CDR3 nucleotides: TGTGCCAGCGGAAGATTTGCTGTTAAGGCAGGCCGGAACTATGGCTACACCTTC.

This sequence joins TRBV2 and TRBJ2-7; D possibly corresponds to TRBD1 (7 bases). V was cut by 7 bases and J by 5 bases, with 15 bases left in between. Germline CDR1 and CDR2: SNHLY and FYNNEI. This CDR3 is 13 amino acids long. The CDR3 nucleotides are TGTGCCAGCAATGGAGGGGGCGTCGACGAGCAGTACTTC. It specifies CASNGGGVDEQYF. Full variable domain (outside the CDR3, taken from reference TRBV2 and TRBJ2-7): EPEVTQTPSHQVTQMGQEVILRCVPISNHLYFYWYRQILGQKVEFLVSFYNNEISEKSEIFDDQFSVERPDGSNFTLKIRSTKLEDSAMYFCASNGGGVDEQYFGPGTRLTVT.

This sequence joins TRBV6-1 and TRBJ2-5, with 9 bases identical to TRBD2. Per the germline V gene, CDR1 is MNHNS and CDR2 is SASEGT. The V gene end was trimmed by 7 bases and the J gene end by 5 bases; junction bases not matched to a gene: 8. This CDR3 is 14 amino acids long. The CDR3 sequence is CASNPSSGVETQYF. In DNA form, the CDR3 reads TGTGCCAGCAATCCCTCTAGCGGGGTTGAGACCCAGTACTTC.

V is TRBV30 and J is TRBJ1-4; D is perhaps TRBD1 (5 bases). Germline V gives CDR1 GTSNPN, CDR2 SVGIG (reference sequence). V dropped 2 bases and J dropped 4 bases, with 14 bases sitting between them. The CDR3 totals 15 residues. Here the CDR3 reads CAWSSNRGSNEKLFF. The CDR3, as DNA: TGTGCCTGGAGTTCGAATAGGGGAAGTAATGAAAAACTGTTTTTT.

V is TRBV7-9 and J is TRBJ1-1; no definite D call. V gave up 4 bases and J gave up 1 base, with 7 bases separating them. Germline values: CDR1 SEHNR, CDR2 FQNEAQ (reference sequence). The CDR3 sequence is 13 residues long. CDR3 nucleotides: TGTGCCAGCAGCTCTACAGAGAACACTGAAGCTTTCTTT. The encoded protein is CASSSTENTEAFF.

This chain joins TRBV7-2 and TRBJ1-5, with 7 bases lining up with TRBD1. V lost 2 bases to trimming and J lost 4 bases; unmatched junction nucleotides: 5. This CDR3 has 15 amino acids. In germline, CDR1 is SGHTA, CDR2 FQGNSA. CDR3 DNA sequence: TGTGCCAGCAGCTTAAAGTCAGGGGGGAATCAGCCCCAGCATTTT. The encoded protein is CASSLKSGGNQPQHF. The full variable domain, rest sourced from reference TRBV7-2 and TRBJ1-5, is GAGVSQSPSNKVTEKGKDVELRCDPISGHTALYWYRQSLGQGLEFLIYFQGNSAPDKSGLPSDRFSAERTGGSVSTLTIQRTQQEDSAVYLCASSLKSGGNQPQHFGDGTRLSIL.

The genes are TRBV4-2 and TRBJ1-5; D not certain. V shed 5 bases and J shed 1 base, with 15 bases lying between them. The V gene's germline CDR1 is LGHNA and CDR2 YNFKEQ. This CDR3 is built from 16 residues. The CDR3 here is CASSVRHVGSNQPQHF. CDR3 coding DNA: TGTGCCAGCAGCGTCCGACACGTGGGCAGCAATCAGCCCCAGCATTTT.

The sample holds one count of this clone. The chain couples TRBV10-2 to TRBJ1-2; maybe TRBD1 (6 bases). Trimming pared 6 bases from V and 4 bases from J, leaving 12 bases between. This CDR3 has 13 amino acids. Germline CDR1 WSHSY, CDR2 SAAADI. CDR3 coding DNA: TGCGCCAGCAGCCCACAGGGTTTCTATGGCTACACCTTC. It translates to CASSPQGFYGYTF.

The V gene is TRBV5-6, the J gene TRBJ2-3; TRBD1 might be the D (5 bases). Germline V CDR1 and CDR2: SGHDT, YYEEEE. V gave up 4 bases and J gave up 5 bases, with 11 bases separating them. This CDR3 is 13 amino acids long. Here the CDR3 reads CASSQLGLDTQYF. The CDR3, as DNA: TGTGCCAGCAGCCAGTTGGGGCTAGATACGCAGTATTTT. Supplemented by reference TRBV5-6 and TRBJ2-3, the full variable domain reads DAGVTQSPTHLIKTRGQQVTLRCSPKSGHDTVSWYQQALGQGPQFIFQYYEEEERQRGNFPDRFSGHQFPNYSSELNVNALLLGDSALYLCASSQLGLDTQYFGPGTRLTVL.

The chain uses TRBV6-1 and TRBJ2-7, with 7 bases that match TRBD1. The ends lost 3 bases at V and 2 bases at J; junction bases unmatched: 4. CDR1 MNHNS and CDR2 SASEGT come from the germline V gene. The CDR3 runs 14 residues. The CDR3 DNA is TGTGCCAGCAGTGATACAGGGGCCACCTACGAGCAGTACTTC. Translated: CASSDTGATYEQYF.

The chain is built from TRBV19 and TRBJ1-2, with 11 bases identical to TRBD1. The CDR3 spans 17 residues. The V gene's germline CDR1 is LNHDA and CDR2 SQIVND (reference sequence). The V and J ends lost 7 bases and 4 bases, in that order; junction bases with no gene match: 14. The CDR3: CASIPRGQGVRSYGYTF. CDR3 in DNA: TGTGCCAGTATTCCCCGGGGACAGGGGGTTAGAAGCTATGGCTACACCTTC.

The CDR3 DNA reads TGTGCCAGCACCAAAATGACGGGAACTAATGAAAAACTGTTTTTT. Its protein is CASTKMTGTNEKLFF. The chain couples TRBV13 to TRBJ1-4; no firm D call. The CDR3 extends over 15 amino acids. Trimming shortened V by 7 bases and J by 1 base, and 13 bases separated the two germline ends. Germline values: CDR1 PRHDT, CDR2 FYEKMQ (reference sequence).

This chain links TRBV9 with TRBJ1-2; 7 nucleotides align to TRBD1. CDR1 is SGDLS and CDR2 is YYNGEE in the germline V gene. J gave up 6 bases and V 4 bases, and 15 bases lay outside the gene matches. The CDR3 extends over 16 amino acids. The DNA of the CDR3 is TGTGCCAGCAGCTTCAGTAGGGGGCTACAGGGAAATGGCTACACCTTC. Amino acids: CASSFSRGLQGNGYTF.

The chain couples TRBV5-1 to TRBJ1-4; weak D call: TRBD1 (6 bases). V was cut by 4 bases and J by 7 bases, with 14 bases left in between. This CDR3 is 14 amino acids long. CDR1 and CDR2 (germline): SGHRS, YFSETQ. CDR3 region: CASSPTLGAEKLFF. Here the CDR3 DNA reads TGCGCCAGCAGCCCTACACTGGGGGCTGAAAAACTGTTTTTT.

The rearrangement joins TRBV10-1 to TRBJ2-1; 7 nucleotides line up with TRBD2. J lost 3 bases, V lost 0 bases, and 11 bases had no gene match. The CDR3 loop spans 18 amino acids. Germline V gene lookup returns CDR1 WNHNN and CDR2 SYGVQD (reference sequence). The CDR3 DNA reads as TGCGCCAGCAGTGAGTCGAACCGGGGCCAGCGGGGCTACAATGAGCAGTTCTTC. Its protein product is CASSESNRGQRGYNEQFF.

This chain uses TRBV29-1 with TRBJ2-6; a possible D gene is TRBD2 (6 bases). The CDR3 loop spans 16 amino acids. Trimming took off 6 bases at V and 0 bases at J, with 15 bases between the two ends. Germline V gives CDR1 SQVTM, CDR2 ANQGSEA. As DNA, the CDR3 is TGCAGCGTCACGGCCCGGGAGACCTCTGGGGCCAACGTCCTGACTTTC. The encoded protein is CSVTARETSGANVLTF.

The CDR3 protein is CASQQSSGANVLTF. The CDR3, as DNA: TGTGCCAGTCAACAATCCTCTGGGGCCAACGTCCTGACTTTC. The chain is built from TRBV27 and TRBJ2-6, with D uncertain. Germline CDR1 and CDR2: MNHEY and SMNVEV (reference sequence). CDR3 length: 14 amino acids. V shed 9 bases and J shed 0 bases, with 9 bases lying between them.